This T cell receptor beta chain stems from a study of tumor-infiltrating lymphocytes in oesophageal squamous cell carcinoma. CDR3 length: 15 residues. Germline V gene lookup returns CDR1 SGHVS and CDR2 FNYEAQ. TCRdb used MiXCR to reprocess the PCR reads, holding one entry per CDR3 protein. The sample carries around 12,000 distinct CDR3 sequences, around 51% recorded once. With respect to this clonotype: Germline is not matched at one junction end, which may reflect a read error.

The TCR comes from a male donor with esophageal squamous cell carcinoma. Sequenced sample: esophageal tumor tissue. The chain couples TRBV7-6 to TRBJ2-1; 9 nucleotides align to TRBD2. The CDR3 bases are TGTGCTAGCAGCTTGGACGCTAGCGGGGCGAATGAGCAGTTCTTC. Protein product: CASSLDASGANEQFF.